This T cell receptor beta chain was recorded in a study of cytomegalovirus exposure and HLA in healthy donors. Across the study: There were roughly 120 million unique TCR beta sequences, drawn from approximately 180 million T cells, in an earlier analysis.

This clone was counted once. The antigen remains unidentified. Study outcomes and limitations: For TCR beta chains, V- and J-gene trimming was later linked to a missense DCLRE1C variant. A later analysis reported that several of the most significant clusters appeared to be linked to common viral pathogens, among them Epstein-Barr virus.

CDR1 is SGHRS and CDR2 is YFSETQ in the germline V gene. The CDR3 sequence is 14 residues long. V dropped 4 bases and J dropped 3 bases, with 13 bases sitting between them. Primers for the PCR totalled 60 Vbeta and 13 Jbeta. Produced via immunoSEQ multiplex PCR; TCRdb's table is partial and in-frame only. This table holds 85,000 to 90,000 clones, 85% found once. The sample was PBMCs. The chain uses TRBV5-1 and TRBJ1-2; D is possibly TRBD1 (6 bases). The TCR was taken from a man in his forties in good health and CMV-seropositive. The CDR3 coding sequence is TGCGCCAGCAGCCTAGGGGGGGTTTACTATGGCTACACCTTC. This codes for CASSLGGVYYGYTF.